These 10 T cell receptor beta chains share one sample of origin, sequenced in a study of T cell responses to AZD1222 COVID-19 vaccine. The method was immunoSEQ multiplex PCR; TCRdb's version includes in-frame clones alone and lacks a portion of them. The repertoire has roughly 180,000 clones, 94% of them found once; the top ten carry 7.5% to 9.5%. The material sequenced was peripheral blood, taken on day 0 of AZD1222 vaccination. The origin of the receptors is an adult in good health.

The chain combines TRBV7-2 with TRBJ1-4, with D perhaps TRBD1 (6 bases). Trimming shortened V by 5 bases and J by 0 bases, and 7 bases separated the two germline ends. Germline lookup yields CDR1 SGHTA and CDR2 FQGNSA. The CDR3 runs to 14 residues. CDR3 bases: TGTGCCAGCAGCACAGGGTCAACTAATGAAAAACTGTTTTTT. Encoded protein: CASSTGSTNEKLFF.

The CDR3 is CASSYSLQGAETQYF. Written as DNA, the CDR3 is TGTGCCAGCAGTTACTCTTTGCAGGGGGCTGAGACCCAGTACTTC. This chain links TRBV6-2 or TRBV6-3 with TRBJ2-5; 8 nucleotides line up with TRBD1. J lost 5 bases, V lost 0 bases, and 5 bases had no gene match. Germline V gives CDR1 MNHEY, CDR2 SVGEGT. The length of the CDR3 is 15 residues.

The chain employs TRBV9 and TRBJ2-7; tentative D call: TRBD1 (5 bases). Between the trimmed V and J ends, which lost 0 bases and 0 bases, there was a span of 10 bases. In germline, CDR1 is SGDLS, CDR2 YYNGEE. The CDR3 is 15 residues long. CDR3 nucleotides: TGTGCCAGCAGCGTAGCCCAGGGCCCCTCCTACGAGCAGTACTTC. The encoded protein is CASSVAQGPSYEQYF. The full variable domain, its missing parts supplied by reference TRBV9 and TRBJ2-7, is DSGVTQTPKHLITATGQRVTLRCSPRSGDLSVYWYQQSLDQGLQFLIQYYNGEERAKGNILERFSAQQFPDLHSELNLSSLELGDSALYFCASSVAQGPSYEQYFGPGTRLTVT.

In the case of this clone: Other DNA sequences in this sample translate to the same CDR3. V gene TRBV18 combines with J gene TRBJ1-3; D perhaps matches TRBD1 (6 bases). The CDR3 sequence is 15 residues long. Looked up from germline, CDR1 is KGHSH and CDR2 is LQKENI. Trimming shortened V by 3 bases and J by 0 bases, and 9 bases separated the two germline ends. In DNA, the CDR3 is TGTGCCAGCTCACCTCAGGGGCGCTCTGGAAACACCATATATTTT. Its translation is CASSPQGRSGNTIYF.

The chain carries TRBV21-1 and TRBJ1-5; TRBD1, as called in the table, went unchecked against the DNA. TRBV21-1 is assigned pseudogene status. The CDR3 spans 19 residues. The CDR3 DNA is TGTGCCAGCAGCAGAACCCTACAGGGGGCGCCGCCGGTGGATCAGCCCCAGCATTTT. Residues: CASSRTLQGAPPVDQPQHF.

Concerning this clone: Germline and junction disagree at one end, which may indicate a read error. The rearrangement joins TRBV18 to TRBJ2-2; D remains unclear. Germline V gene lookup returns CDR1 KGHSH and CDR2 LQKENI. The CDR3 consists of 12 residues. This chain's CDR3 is CASSPNNGELFF. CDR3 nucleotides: TGTGCCAGCTCACCAAACAACGGGGAGCTGTTTTTT.

CDR3 loop: CASRFTDTQYF. CDR3 sequence (DNA): TGCGCCAGCAGGTTTACAGATACGCAGTATTTT. The chain links TRBV10-1 to TRBJ2-3, with D hard to call. Trimming stripped 6 bases from V and 3 bases from J, with 4 bases between. The length of the CDR3 is 11 residues. Germline CDR1 WNHNN, CDR2 SYGVQD (reference sequence).

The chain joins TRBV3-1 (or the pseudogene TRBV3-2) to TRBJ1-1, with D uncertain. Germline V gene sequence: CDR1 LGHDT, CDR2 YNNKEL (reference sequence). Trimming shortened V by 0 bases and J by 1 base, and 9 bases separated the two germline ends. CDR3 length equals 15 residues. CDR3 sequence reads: CASSQDPARNTEAFF. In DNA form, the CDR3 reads TGTGCCAGCAGCCAAGACCCAGCGCGGAACACTGAAGCTTTCTTT.

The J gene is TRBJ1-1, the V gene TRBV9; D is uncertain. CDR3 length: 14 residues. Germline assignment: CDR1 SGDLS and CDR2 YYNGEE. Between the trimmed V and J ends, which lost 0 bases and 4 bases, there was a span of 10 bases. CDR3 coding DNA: TGTGCCAGCAGCGTAGATGGGAGGGCCACTGAAGCTTTCTTT. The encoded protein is CASSVDGRATEAFF. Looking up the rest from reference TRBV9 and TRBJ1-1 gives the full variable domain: DSGVTQTPKHLITATGQRVTLRCSPRSGDLSVYWYQQSLDQGLQFLIQYYNGEERAKGNILERFSAQQFPDLHSELNLSSLELGDSALYFCASSVDGRATEAFFGQGTRLTVV.

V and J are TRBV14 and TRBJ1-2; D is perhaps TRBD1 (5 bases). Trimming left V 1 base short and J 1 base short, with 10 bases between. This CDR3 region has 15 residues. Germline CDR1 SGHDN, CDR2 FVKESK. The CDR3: CASSQGLQVNYGYTF. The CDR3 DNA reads TGTGCCAGCAGCCAAGGATTACAGGTTAACTATGGCTACACCTTC.